This is a list of T cell receptor beta chains from one sample in a study of CD8+ T cells in alopecia areata. Only in-frame clones appear in the TCRdb table, and some are missing; sequencing was by immunoSEQ multiplex PCR. The data show about 14,000 clones, roughly 58% seen once. The sample taken for sequencing was CD4+ Tregs sorted from blood. The source of these receptors is a human donor with alopecia areata. Each CDR3 is given with its conserved first and last residue. Fields, in order: V gene, J gene, clone size, D gene, CDR3 protein, CDR3 DNA. The D gene is left open where the match is weak. Not all rows give a size; the values are once, few, many and, for expanded clones, a class.

>TRBV7-2|TRBJ2-3|few|.
CASSLTGAGTDTQYF
TGTGCCAGCAGCTTAACGGGAGCCGGCACAGATACGCAGTATTTT
>TRBV18|TRBJ2-3|.|.
CASSPSWTGTDTQYF
TGTGCCAGCTCACCGTCCTGGACAGGCACAGATACGCAGTATTTT
>TRBV29-1|TRBJ2-7|.|.
CSVGFSEGGEQYF
TGCAGCGTTGGGTTCAGTGAGGGTGGCGAGCAGTACTTC
>TRBV2|TRBJ2-2|.|.
CAIDDRPIRTGELFF
TGTGCCATCGACGACAGGCCAATTCGAACCGGGGAGCTGTTTTTT
>TRBV18|TRBJ2-2|few|.
CASSPNTNTGELFF
TGTGCCAGCTCACCGAACACGAACACCGGGGAGCTGTTTTTT
>TRBV11-2|TRBJ2-1|once|.
CASSQQQGGNYNEQFF
TGTGCCAGCAGCCAACAACAGGGAGGCAACTACAATGAGCAGTTCTTC
>TRBV5-6|TRBJ1-5|.|.
CASSFSGVGNQPQHF
TGTGCCAGCAGCTTTTCAGGAGTTGGCAATCAGCCCCAGCATTTT
>TRBV28|TRBJ1-2|.|.
CASSLTGRTYTF
TGTGCCAGCAGTTTGACCGGGCGGACCTACACCTTC
>TRBV5-6|TRBJ2-7|.|TRBD1
CASSRTGSYEQYF
TGTGCCAGCAGCCGGACAGGCTCCTACGAGCAGTACTTC
>TRBV9|TRBJ2-1|few|.
CASSGPSAWGHNEQFF
TGTGCCAGCAGCGGGCCTAGCGCCTGGGGCCACAATGAGCAGTTCTTC
>TRBV28|TRBJ2-3|few|.
CASSLDTQYF
TGTGCCAGCAGTTTAGATACGCAGTATTTT
>TRBV28|TRBJ1-2|few|.
CASSLSRTTNYGYTF
TGTGCCAGCAGTTTGAGCAGGACCACTAACTATGGCTACACCTTC
>TRBV11-2|TRBJ2-7|once|.
CASSLAWRAEIYEQYF
TGTGCCAGCAGCTTAGCTTGGAGGGCAGAGATCTACGAGCAGTACTTC
>TRBV4-1|TRBJ1-2|.|.
CASRPRGENYGYTF
TGCGCCAGCAGACCTCGGGGTGAGAACTATGGCTACACCTTC
>TRBV10-2|TRBJ2-1|medium-sized|.
CASSTQGSYNEQFF
TGCGCCAGCAGTACTCAGGGATCCTACAATGAGCAGTTCTTC
>TRBV6-6|TRBJ2-3|.|.
CASRYRDSTDTQYF
TGTGCCAGCAGATACCGGGACTCCACAGATACGCAGTATTTT
>TRBV27|TRBJ1-2|.|.
CASRPLRGANYGYTF
TGTGCCAGCAGACCCCTCCGGGGGGCGAACTATGGCTACACCTTC